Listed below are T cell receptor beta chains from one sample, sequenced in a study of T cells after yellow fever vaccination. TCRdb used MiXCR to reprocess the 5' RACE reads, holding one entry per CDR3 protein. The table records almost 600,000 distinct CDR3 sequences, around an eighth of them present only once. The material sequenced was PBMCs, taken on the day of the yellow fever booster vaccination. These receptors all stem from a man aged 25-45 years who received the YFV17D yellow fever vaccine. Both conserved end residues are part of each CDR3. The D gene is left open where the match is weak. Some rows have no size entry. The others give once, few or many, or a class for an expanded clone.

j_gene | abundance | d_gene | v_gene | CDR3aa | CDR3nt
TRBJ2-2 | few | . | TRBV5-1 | CASGERSNTGELFF | TGCGCCAGCGGCGAGCGGTCGAACACCGGGGAGCTGTTTTTT
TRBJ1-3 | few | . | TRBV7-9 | CAGRAQGIVNTIYF | TGTGCCGGGAGAGCGCAGGGCATTGTGAACACCATATATTTT
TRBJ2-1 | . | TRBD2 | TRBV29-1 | CSEYSGSPYNEQFF | TGCAGTGAATATAGCGGGAGTCCCTACAATGAGCAGTTCTTC
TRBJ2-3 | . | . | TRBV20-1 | CSASRSGLSTDTQYF | TGCAGTGCTAGCCGATCGGGACTGAGCACAGATACGCAGTATTTT
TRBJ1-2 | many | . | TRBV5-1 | CASSIANYGYTF | TGCGCCAGCAGCATAGCTAACTATGGCTACACCTTC
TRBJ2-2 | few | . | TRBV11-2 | CASSLDRGRGVTGELFF | TGTGCCAGCAGCTTAGATAGGGGACGGGGCGTCACCGGGGAGCTGTTTTTT
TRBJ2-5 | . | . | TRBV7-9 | CASSSFSGETQYF | TGTGCCAGCAGCTCATTCTCCGGGGAGACCCAGTACTTC
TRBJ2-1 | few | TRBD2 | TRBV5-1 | CASSLGQVAGAGEQFF | TGCGCCAGCAGCCTCGGTCAGGTAGCGGGAGCCGGCGAGCAGTTCTTC
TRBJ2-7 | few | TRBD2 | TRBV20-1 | CSAQRDYLPEQYF | TGCAGTGCTCAGCGGGACTACCTACCCGAGCAGTACTTC
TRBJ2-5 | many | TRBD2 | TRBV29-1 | CSVRGRNQETQYF | TGCAGCGTCCGCGGGAGGAACCAAGAGACCCAGTACTTC
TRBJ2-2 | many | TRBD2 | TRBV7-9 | CASSSTPGLDVISNTGELFF | TGTGCCAGCAGCTCTACCCCGGGACTAGATGTGATATCGAACACCGGGGAGCTGTTTTTT
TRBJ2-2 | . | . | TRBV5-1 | CASSLVGTAAGELFF | TGCGCCAGCAGCTTGGTCGGTACGGCGGCCGGGGAGCTGTTTTTT
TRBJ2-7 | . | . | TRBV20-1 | CSAYRDASYEQYF | TGCAGTGCTTATCGGGACGCCTCCTACGAGCAGTACTTC
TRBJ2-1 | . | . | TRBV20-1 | CSARTGRAYNEQFF | TGCAGTGCTAGAACAGGGCGAGCCTACAATGAGCAGTTCTTC
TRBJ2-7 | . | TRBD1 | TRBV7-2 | CASSQTGVHEQYF | TGTGCCAGCAGCCAGACAGGGGTGCACGAGCAGTACTTC
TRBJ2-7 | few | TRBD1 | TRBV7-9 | CASSARTGPSYEQYF | TGTGCCAGCAGCGCCCGGACAGGTCCTTCCTACGAGCAGTACTTC
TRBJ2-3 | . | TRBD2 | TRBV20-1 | CSARASSGRDFGTQYF | TGCAGTGCTAGAGCGTCTAGCGGGAGGGATTTCGGTACGCAGTATTTT
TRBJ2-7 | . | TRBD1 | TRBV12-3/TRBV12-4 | CASSLAGTGLGEQYF | TGTGCCAGCAGTTTAGCCGGGACAGGGTTGGGCGAGCAGTACTTC
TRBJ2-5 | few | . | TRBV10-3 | CAISESSVGEETQYF | TGTGCCATCAGTGAGTCGAGTGTGGGAGAAGAGACCCAGTACTTC
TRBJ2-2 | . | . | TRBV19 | CATQSGAFKGGELFF | TGTGCCACCCAAAGTGGGGCCTTCAAGGGAGGGGAGCTGTTTTTT
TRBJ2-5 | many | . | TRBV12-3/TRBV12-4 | CASSLTGETQYF | TGTGCCAGCAGCTTAACGGGAGAGACCCAGTACTTC
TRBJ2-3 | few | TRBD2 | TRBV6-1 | CASRGKLAVALADTQYF | TGTGCCAGCAGGGGCAAACTAGCGGTCGCATTAGCAGATACGCAGTATTTT
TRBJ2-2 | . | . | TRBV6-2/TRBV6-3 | CASSTPHYRVSNTGELFF | TGTGCCAGCAGTACACCACACTACAGGGTGAGCAACACCGGGGAGCTGTTTTTT
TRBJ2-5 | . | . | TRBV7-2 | CASSLGGPAGETQYF | TGTGCCAGCAGCTTAGGTGGGCCTGCCGGGGAGACCCAGTACTTC
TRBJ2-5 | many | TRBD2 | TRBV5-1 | CASSPGLEETQYF | TGCGCCAGCAGCCCGGGACTAGAGGAGACCCAGTACTTC
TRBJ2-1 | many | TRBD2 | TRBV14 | CASRPGLAGGEQFF | TGTGCCAGCAGACCGGGACTAGCGGGAGGTGAGCAGTTCTTC
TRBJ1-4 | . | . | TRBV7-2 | CASSLSEGNNEKLFF | TGTGCAAGCAGCTTATCGGAGGGAAATAATGAAAAACTGTTTTTT
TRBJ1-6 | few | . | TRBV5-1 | CASSLGGTSGSPLHF | TGCGCCAGCAGCTTGGGGGGGACTTCGGGCTCACCCCTCCACTTT
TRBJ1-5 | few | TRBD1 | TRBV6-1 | CASRRGQGAESNQPQHF | TGTGCCAGCAGGCGAGGACAGGGGGCGGAAAGCAATCAGCCCCAGCATTTT
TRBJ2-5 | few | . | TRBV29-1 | CSVEVQGGIRETQYF | TGCAGCGTTGAAGTACAGGGTGGGATTCGGGAGACCCAGTACTTC
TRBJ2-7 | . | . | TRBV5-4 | CASTRGRYGTYEQYF | TGTGCCAGCACGAGAGGGCGTTATGGAACCTACGAGCAGTACTTC
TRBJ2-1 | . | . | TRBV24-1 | CATSDLNPYEQLF | TGTGCCACCAGTGATTTGAACCCCTATGAGCAGCTCTTC
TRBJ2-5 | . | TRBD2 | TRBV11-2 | CASSTGTSGDTETQYF | TGTGCCAGCAGCACCGGGACTAGCGGAGATACGGAGACCCAGTACTTC
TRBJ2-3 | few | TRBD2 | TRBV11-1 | CASSPGPSGSPSTDTQYF | TGTGCCAGCAGCCCGGGCCCTAGCGGGTCCCCAAGCACAGATACGCAGTATTTT
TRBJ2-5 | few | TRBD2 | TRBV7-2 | CASSLGGSGSKQETQYF | TGTGCCAGCAGCTTGGGAGGGAGCGGGAGTAAGCAAGAGACCCAGTACTTC
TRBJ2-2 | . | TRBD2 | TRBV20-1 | CSAPLGLAGGELFF | TGCAGTGCTCCCCTCGGGCTAGCGGGTGGGGAGCTGTTTTTT
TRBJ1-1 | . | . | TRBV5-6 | CASSFMTGYSTEAFF | TGTGCCAGCAGCTTTATGACGGGGTATAGCACTGAAGCTTTCTTT
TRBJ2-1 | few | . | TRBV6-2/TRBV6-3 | CASIHKPLGNEQFF | TGTGCCAGCATTCACAAACCCTTAGGAAATGAGCAGTTCTTC
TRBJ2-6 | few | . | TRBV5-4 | CASSLRGGSVGANVLTF | TGTGCCAGCAGCCTCAGGGGAGGCAGCGTTGGGGCCAACGTCCTGACTTTC
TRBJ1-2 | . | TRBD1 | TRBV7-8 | CASSSGTGIYGYTF | TGTGCCAGCAGCTCCGGGACAGGGATCTATGGCTACACCTTC
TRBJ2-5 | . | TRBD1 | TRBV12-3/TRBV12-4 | CASSLWDRVETQYF | TGTGCCAGCAGTTTATGGGACAGGGTTGAGACCCAGTACTTC
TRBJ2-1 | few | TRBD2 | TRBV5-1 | CASSPGLAGGGVNEQFF | TGCGCCAGCAGCCCGGGACTAGCGGGAGGGGGGGTGAATGAGCAGTTCTTC
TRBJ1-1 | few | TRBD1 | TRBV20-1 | CSARDFNRGGTEAFF | TGCAGTGCTAGAGATTTTAACAGGGGGGGGACTGAAGCTTTCTTT
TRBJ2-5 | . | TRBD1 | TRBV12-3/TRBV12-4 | CASTFRTGWETQYF | TGTGCCAGCACCTTCCGGACAGGGTGGGAGACCCAGTACTTC
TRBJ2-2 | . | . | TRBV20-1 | CSVRRGPTGELFF | TGCAGTGTCCGCCGGGGCCCCACCGGGGAGCTGTTTTTT
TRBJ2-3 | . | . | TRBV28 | CASRRTDTDTQYF | TGTGCCAGCAGGCGGACAGACACAGATACGCAGTATTTT
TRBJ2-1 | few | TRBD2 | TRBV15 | CATSRAGGRVYNEQFF | TGTGCCACCAGCAGAGCCGGCGGGAGGGTATACAATGAGCAGTTCTTC
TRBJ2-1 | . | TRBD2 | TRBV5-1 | CASARLAGDNEQFF | TGCGCCAGCGCCCGACTAGCGGGAGATAATGAGCAGTTCTTC